Listed here are 16 T cell receptor beta chains from one sample, sequenced in a study of T cell responses to AZD1222 COVID-19 vaccine. The table came from immunoSEQ multiplex PCR; TCRdb's copy has only in-frame clones and leaves some out. The sample holds fewer than 85,000 clones; 80% to 90% are singletons and the top ten take around 19%. The sequencing used peripheral blood, collected 28 days after the second AZD1222 dose. The receptor source for this set is an adult who received the AZD1222 COVID-19 vaccine.

The gene calls are TRBV24-1 and TRBJ2-2, with a tentative D call TRBD1 (5 bases). V lost 10 bases to trimming and J lost 0 bases, with 5 bases between them. Germline-derived CDR1 and CDR2 are KGHDR and SFDVKD. The CDR3 contains 12 residues. The CDR3 DNA follows: TGTGCCACGACAGCGAACACCGGGGAGCTGTTTTTT. Translated: CATTANTGELFF.

The chain carries TRBV2 and TRBJ2-2, with D uncertain. The V gene lost 4 bases and the J gene lost 5 bases, with 8 bases spanning the gap. CDR1 is SNHLY and CDR2 is FYNNEI in the germline V gene. The CDR3 is 13 residues long. The CDR3 bases are TGTGCCAGCAGTGTTAAGTCAACCGGGGAGCTGTTTTTT. Amino acid sequence: CASSVKSTGELFF.

V usage is TRBV5-1 and J usage is TRBJ1-4; 7 nucleotides match TRBD1. The CDR3 is made up of 14 amino acids. V was clipped by 6 bases and J by 7 bases; unmatched bases: 9. Germline values: CDR1 SGHRS, CDR2 YFSETQ. The CDR3 protein is CASTAGGAGEKLFF. The CDR3 DNA reads as TGCGCCAGCACCGCAGGGGGTGCGGGTGAAAAACTGTTTTTT.

The rearrangement joins TRBV5-1 to TRBJ2-1; 8 bases fit TRBD1. Germline assignment: CDR1 SGHRS and CDR2 YFSETQ. This CDR3 contains 15 residues. V shed 4 bases, J shed 7 bases, and the junction held 10 bases outside the gene matches. CDR3 DNA: TGCGCCAGCAGCGGACAGGGTTTTGGTAGGAATGAGCAGTTCTTC. Translating gives CASSGQGFGRNEQFF.

This CDR3 reads CASNRGISGNTIYF. CDR3 sequence (DNA): TGTGCCAGTAATAGGGGAATTTCTGGAAACACCATATATTTT. The rearrangement joins TRBV19 to TRBJ1-3; a possible D gene is TRBD1 (5 bases). The V end lost 7 bases, the J end lost 1 base, and 11 bases lay between the germline ends. Germline V gene lookup returns CDR1 LNHDA and CDR2 SQIVND (reference sequence). The CDR3 covers 14 residues.

This clone was detected only once. The rearrangement joins TRBV5-1 to TRBJ1-4, with D perhaps matching TRBD1 (5 bases). Per germline, CDR1 SGHRS and CDR2 YFSETQ. V shed 7 bases and J shed 7 bases, with 17 bases lying between them. This CDR3 comprises 14 residues. Here the CDR3 reads CASSTGGLGEKLFF. DNA of the CDR3: TGCGCCAGCTCCACTGGGGGTTTGGGTGAAAAACTGTTTTTT.

The chain employs TRBV7-3 and TRBJ2-3, with TRBD2 identical over 10 bases. There are 20 residues in the CDR3. V was pared by 4 bases and J by 0 bases, with 16 bases of the junction left unmatched. Per the germline V gene, CDR1 is SGHTA and CDR2 is FQGTGA. The CDR3 loop reads CASSSPLLAGNQPSTDTQYF. For the CDR3, the DNA is TGTGCCAGCAGCTCACCCCTACTAGCGGGGAACCAGCCTAGCACAGATACGCAGTATTTT. Combining the CDR3 with reference TRBV7-3 and TRBJ2-3 gives the whole variable domain GAGVSQTPSNKVTEKGKYVELRCDPISGHTALYWYRQSLGQGPEFLIYFQGTGAADDSGLPNDRFFAVRPEGSVSTLKIQRTERGDSAVYLCASSSPLLAGNQPSTDTQYFGPGTRLTVL.

The chain uses TRBV7-2 and TRBJ1-3; D unclear. The V gene's germline CDR1 is SGHTA and CDR2 FQGNSA. CDR3 length: 14 residues. V was shortened by 1 base and J by 2 bases, with 6 bases between the two germline ends. Here the CDR3 reads CASSLGAPGNTIYF. The CDR3 nucleotides read TGTGCCAGCAGCTTAGGGGCCCCTGGAAACACCATATATTTT.

V and J are TRBV14 and TRBJ2-2; 10 bases match TRBD1. J lost 5 bases, V lost 2 bases, and 5 bases had no gene match. Germline V gene lookup returns CDR1 SGHDN and CDR2 FVKESK. CDR3 length equals 16 residues. CDR3 amino acids: CASSQKTGGRTGELFF. As DNA, the CDR3 is TGTGCCAGCAGCCAAAAGACAGGGGGCAGGACCGGGGAGCTGTTTTTT.

CDR3 bases: TGCGCCAGCAGCCCGGGACAGGGTTCCTACGAGCAGTACTTC. The encoded protein is CASSPGQGSYEQYF. The rearrangement links TRBV5-1 to TRBJ2-7; 9 bases align to TRBD1. V shed 4 bases, J shed 1 base, and the junction held 3 bases outside the gene matches. Germline V lookup: CDR1 SGHRS, CDR2 YFSETQ. The CDR3 consists of 14 residues.

The chain recombines TRBV12-3 or TRBV12-4 with TRBJ1-1; D might be TRBD1 (5 bases). V dropped 3 bases and J dropped 6 bases, with 11 bases sitting between them. The CDR3 has 13 residues. CDR3 sequence reads: CASSFLGVPEAFF. The DNA of the CDR3 is TGTGCCAGCAGTTTTTTGGGGGTCCCTGAAGCTTTCTTT.

The V gene is TRBV10-2, the J gene TRBJ2-2; D may match TRBD1 or TRBD2 (5 bases each). This CDR3 has 14 amino acids. V lost 2 bases, J lost 3 bases, and 7 bases lay in between. Per the germline V gene, CDR1 is WSHSY and CDR2 is SAAADI. The CDR3 loop is CASSEGTDTGELFF. The CDR3, as DNA: TGCGCCAGCAGTGAGGGGACCGACACCGGGGAGCTGTTTTTT.

The rearrangement links TRBV6-5 to TRBJ1-1, with a possible D match to TRBD1 (5 bases). V lost 6 bases to trimming and J lost 4 bases, with 18 bases between them. Per the germline V gene, CDR1 is MNHEY and CDR2 is SVGAGI. This CDR3 region has 15 residues. CDR3 in amino acids: CASSNGLRGGTEAFF. CDR3 nucleotide sequence: TGTGCCAGCAGCAACGGTCTAAGGGGCGGCACTGAAGCTTTCTTT.

The chain carries TRBV7-3 and TRBJ1-4; 8 bases align to TRBD1. The CDR3 runs to 14 residues. Germline CDR1 reads SGHTA; CDR2 reads FQGTGA. V lost 5 bases, J lost 7 bases, and 6 bases stayed unmatched. The CDR3: CASSAAGTGEKLFF. For the CDR3, the DNA is TGTGCCAGCAGCGCCGCCGGGACAGGTGAAAAACTGTTTTTT.

Remarks on this clone: The same CDR3 also results from other DNA sequences found in this sample. The CDR3 DNA sequence: TGCAGCGTTGAGGTCAACACTGAAGCTTTCTTT. Translated, it gives CSVEVNTEAFF. V usage is TRBV29-1 and J usage is TRBJ1-1; D is ambiguous. The CDR3 runs to 11 residues. V was cut by 3 bases and J by 2 bases, with 4 bases left in between. Looked up from germline, CDR1 is SQVTM and CDR2 is ANQGSEA.

V and J are TRBV2 and TRBJ1-2; 7 nucleotides match TRBD1. CDR3 size: 15 residues. Germline trimming cut 4 bases from V and 6 bases from J; bases unmatched to any gene: 11. CDR1 is SNHLY, CDR2 FYNNEI, per germline. CDR3 in DNA: TGTGCCAGCAGTGTTCTTCGGCAGGGGGAGGATGGCTACACCTTC. It yields the protein CASSVLRQGEDGYTF. The entire variable domain, with the rest obtained from reference TRBV2 and TRBJ1-2, is as follows: EPEVTQTPSHQVTQMGQEVILRCVPISNHLYFYWYRQILGQKVEFLVSFYNNEISEKSEIFDDQFSVERPDGSNFTLKIRSTKLEDSAMYFCASSVLRQGEDGYTFGSGTRLTVV.